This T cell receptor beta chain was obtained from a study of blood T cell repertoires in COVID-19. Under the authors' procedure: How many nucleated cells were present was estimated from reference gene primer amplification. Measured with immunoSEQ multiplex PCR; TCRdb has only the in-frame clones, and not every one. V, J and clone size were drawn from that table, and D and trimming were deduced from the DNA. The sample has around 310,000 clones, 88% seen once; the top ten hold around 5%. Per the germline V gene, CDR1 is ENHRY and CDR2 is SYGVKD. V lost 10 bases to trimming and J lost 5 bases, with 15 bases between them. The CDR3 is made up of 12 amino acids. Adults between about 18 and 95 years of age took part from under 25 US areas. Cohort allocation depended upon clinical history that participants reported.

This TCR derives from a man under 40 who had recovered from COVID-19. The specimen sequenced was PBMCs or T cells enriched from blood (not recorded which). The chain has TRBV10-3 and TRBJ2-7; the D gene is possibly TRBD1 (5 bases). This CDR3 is CATQGARNEQYF. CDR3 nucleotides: TGTGCCACCCAAGGGGCTAGAAACGAGCAGTACTTC.